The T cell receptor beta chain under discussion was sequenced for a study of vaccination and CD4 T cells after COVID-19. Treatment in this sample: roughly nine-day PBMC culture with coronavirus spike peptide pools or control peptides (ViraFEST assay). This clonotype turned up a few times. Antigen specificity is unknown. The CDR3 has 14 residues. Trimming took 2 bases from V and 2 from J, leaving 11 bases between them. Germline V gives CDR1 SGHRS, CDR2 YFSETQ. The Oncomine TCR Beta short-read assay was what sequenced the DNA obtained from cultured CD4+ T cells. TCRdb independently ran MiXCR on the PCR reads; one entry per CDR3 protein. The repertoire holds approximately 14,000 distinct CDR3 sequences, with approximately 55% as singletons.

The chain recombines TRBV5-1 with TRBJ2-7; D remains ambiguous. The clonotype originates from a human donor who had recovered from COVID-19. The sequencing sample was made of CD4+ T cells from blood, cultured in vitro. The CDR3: CASSFSPETYEQYF. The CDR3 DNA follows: TGCGCCAGCAGCTTTTCACCCGAGACCTACGAGCAGTACTTC.